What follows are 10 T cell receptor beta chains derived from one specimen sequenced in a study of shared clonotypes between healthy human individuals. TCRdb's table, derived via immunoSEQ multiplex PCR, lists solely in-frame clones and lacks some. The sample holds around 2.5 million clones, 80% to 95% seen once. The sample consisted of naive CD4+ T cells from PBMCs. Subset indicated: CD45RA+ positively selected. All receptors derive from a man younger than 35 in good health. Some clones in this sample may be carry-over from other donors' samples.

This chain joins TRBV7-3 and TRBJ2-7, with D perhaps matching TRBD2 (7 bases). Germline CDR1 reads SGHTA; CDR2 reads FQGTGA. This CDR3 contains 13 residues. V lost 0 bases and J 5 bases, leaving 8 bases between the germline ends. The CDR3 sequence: CASSLTGGHEQYF. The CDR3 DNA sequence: TGTGCCAGCAGCTTAACGGGGGGGCACGAGCAGTACTTC.

The CDR3 coding sequence is TGTGCCAGCAGCCCTTTTACAGGCACAGATACGCAGTATTTT. Protein sequence: CASSPFTGTDTQYF. The chain employs TRBV5-4 and TRBJ2-3; D unclear. Per germline, CDR1 SGHNT and CDR2 YYREEE (reference sequence). Trimming pared 4 bases from V and 1 base from J, leaving 10 bases between. The CDR3 contains 14 residues. Full variable domain (outside the CDR3, taken from reference TRBV5-4 and TRBJ2-3): ETGVTQSPTHLIKTRGQQVTLRCSSQSGHNTVSWYQQALGQGPQFIFQYYREEENGRGNFPPRFSGLQFPNYSSELNVNALELDDSALYLCASSPFTGTDTQYFGPGTRLTVL.

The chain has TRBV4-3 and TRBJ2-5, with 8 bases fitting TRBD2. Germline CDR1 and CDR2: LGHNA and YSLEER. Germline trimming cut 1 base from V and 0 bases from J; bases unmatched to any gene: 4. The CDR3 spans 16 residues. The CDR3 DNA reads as TGCGCCAGCAGCCAAGCGCTAGCGGGCTACCAAGAGACCCAGTACTTC. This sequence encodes CASSQALAGYQETQYF.

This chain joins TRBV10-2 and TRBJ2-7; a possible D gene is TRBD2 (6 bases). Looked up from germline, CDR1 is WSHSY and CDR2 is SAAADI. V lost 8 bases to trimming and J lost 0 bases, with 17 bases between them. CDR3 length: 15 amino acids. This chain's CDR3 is CASRNSGGASYEQYF. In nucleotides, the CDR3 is TGCGCCAGCCGAAATAGCGGAGGGGCCTCCTACGAGCAGTACTTC.

The CDR3 sequence is CASKPGTEQRNTIYF. The CDR3 nucleotides read TGTGCCAGCAAGCCAGGGACGGAACAAAGAAACACCATATATTTT. The chain links TRBV18 to TRBJ1-3, with a weak D call TRBD1 (5 bases). CDR1 is KGHSH, CDR2 LQKENI, per germline. This CDR3 spans 15 amino acids. Between the trimmed V and J ends, which lost 8 bases and 5 bases, there was a span of 19 bases.

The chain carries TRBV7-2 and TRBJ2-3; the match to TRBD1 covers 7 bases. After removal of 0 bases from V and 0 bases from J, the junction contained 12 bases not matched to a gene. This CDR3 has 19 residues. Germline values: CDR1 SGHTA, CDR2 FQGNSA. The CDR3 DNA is TGTGCCAGCAGCTTAGCGGCGACAGGGTCCGTTCCTAGCACAGATACGCAGTATTTT. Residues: CASSLAATGSVPSTDTQYF.

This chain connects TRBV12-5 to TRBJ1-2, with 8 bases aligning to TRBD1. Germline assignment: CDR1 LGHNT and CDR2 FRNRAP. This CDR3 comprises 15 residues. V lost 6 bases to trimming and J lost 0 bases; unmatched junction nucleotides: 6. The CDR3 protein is CASGSPTGANYGYTF. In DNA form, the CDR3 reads TGTGCTAGTGGCAGCCCGACAGGGGCTAACTATGGCTACACCTTC.

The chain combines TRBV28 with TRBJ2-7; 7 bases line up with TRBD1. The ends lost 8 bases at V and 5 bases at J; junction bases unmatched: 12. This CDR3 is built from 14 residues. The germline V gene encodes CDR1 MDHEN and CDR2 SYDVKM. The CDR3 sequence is CASFRQGVRHEQYF. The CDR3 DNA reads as TGTGCCAGCTTCAGGCAGGGGGTCCGGCACGAGCAGTACTTC.

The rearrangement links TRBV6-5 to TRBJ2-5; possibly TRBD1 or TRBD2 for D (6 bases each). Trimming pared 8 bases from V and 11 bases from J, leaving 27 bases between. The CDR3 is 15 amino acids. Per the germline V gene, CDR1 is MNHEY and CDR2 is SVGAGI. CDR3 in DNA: TGTGCCAGCTCCCAGACGGGGGCTAACACTAGAGAGCAGTACTTC. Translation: CASSQTGANTREQYF.

The DNA of the CDR3 is TGTGCCAGCAGCTTAGGCGGCCAGGCACCTCGGGGTGGAAACACCATATATTTT. Protein product: CASSLGGQAPRGGNTIYF. The chain employs TRBV7-2 and TRBJ1-3; D is ambiguous. The CDR3 length is 18 residues. CDR1 and CDR2 from the germline V gene are SGHTA and FQGNSA. Deletions cut 1 base from V and 3 bases from J, with 19 bases between. Filled out from reference TRBV7-2 and TRBJ1-3, the complete variable domain reads GAGVSQSPSNKVTEKGKDVELRCDPISGHTALYWYRQSLGQGLEFLIYFQGNSAPDKSGLPSDRFSAERTGGSVSTLTIQRTQQEDSAVYLCASSLGGQAPRGGNTIYFGEGSWLTVV.